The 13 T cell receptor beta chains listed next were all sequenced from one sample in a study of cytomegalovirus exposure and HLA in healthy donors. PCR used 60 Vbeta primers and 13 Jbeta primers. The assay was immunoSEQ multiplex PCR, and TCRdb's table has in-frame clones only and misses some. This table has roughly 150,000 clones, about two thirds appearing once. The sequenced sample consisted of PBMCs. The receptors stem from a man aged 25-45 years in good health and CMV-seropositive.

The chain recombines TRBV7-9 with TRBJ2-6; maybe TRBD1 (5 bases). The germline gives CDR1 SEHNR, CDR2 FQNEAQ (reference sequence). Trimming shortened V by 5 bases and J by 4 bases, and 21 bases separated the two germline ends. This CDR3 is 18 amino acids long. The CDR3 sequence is CASSPQFGQGSGANVLTF. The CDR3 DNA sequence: TGTGCCAGCAGCCCCCAATTCGGCCAGGGATCGGGGGCCAACGTCCTGACTTTC.

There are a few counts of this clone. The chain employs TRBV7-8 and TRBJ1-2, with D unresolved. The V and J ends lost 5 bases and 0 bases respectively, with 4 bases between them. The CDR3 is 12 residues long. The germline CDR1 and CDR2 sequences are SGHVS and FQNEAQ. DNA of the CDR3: TGTGCCAGCAGCACATCTAACTATGGCTACACCTTC. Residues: CASSTSNYGYTF.

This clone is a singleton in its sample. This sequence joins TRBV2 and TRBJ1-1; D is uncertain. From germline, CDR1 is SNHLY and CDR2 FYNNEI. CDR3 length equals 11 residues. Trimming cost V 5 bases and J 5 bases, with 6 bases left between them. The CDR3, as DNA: TGTGCCAGCAGTTTTATGACTGAAGCTTTCTTT. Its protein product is CASSFMTEAFF.

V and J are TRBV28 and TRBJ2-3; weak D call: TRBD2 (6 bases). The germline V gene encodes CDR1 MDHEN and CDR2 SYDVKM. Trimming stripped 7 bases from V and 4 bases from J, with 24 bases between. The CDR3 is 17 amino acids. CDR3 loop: CASTPGGRAKKADTQYF. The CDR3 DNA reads TGTGCCAGCACTCCCGGGGGACGGGCCAAGAAGGCAGATACGCAGTATTTT.

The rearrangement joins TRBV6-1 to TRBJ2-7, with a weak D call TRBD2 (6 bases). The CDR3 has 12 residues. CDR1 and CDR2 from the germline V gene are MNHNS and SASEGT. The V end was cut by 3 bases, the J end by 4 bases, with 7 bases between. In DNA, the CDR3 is TGTGCCAGCAGTGAGACTAGTTACGAGCAGTACTTC. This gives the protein CASSETSYEQYF.

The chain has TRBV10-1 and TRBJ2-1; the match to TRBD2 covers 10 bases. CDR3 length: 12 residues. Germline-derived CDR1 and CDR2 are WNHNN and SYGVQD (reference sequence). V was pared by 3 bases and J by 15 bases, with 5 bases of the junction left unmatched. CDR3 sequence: CASSEASGGPFF. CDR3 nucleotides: TGCGCCAGCAGTGAAGCTAGCGGGGGCCCGTTCTTC.

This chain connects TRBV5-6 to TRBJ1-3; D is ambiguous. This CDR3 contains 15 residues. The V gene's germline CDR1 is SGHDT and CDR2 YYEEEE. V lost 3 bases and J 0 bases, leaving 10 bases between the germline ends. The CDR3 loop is CASSWPPHSGNTIYF. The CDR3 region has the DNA TGTGCCAGCAGCTGGCCCCCCCACTCTGGAAACACCATATATTTT. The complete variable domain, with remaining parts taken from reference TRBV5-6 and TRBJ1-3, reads DAGVTQSPTHLIKTRGQQVTLRCSPKSGHDTVSWYQQALGQGPQFIFQYYEEEERQRGNFPDRFSGHQFPNYSSELNVNALLLGDSALYLCASSWPPHSGNTIYFGEGSWLTVV.

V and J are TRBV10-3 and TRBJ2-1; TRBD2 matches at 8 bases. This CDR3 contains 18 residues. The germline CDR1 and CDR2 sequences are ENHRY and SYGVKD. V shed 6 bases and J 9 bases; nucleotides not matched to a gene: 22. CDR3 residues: CAISALLAGPTKQGEQFF. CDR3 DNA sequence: TGTGCCATCAGCGCCCTCTTAGCGGGACCCACGAAACAAGGTGAGCAGTTCTTC.

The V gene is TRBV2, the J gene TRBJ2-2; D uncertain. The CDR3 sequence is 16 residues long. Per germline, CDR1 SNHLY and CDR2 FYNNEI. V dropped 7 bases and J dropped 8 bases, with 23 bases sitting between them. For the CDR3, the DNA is TGTGCCAGCACCCCCGAGTTGAGCGCCGCTAGGGGGGAGCTGTTTTTT. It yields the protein CASTPELSAARGELFF. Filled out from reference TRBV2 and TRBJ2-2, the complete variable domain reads EPEVTQTPSHQVTQMGQEVILRCVPISNHLYFYWYRQILGQKVEFLVSFYNNEISEKSEIFDDQFSVERPDGSNFTLKIRSTKLEDSAMYFCASTPELSAARGELFFGEGSRLTVL.

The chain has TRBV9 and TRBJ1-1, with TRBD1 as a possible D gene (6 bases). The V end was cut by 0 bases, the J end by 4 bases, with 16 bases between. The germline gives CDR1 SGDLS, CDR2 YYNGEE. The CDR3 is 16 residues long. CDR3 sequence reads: CASSVAATGLGTEAFF. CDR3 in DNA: TGTGCCAGCAGCGTAGCCGCAACAGGGCTGGGCACTGAAGCTTTCTTT. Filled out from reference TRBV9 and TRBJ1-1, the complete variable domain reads DSGVTQTPKHLITATGQRVTLRCSPRSGDLSVYWYQQSLDQGLQFLIQYYNGEERAKGNILERFSAQQFPDLHSELNLSSLELGDSALYFCASSVAATGLGTEAFFGQGTRLTVV.

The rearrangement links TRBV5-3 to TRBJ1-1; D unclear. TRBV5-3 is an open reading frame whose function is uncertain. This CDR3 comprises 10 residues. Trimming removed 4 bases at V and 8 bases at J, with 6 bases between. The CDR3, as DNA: TGTGCCAGAAGCCCCTCCGAAGCTTTCTTT. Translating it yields CARSPSEAFF.

As DNA, the CDR3 is TGTGCCAGCAGCTTCACAGGGGGGGAAAAACTGTTTTTT. Translating gives CASSFTGGEKLFF. This rearrangement joins TRBV5-8 to TRBJ1-4; TRBD1 matches 8 bases. Germline V lookup: CDR1 SGHTS, CDR2 YDEGEE. The CDR3 runs 13 residues. V lost 2 bases, J lost 8 bases, and 2 bases stayed unmatched. The full variable domain, completed using reference TRBV5-8 and TRBJ1-4, is EAGVTQSPTHLIKTRGQQATLRCSPISGHTSVYWYQQALGLGLQFLLWYDEGEERNRGNFPPRFSGRQFPNYSSELNVNALELEDSALYLCASSFTGGEKLFFGSGTQLSVL.

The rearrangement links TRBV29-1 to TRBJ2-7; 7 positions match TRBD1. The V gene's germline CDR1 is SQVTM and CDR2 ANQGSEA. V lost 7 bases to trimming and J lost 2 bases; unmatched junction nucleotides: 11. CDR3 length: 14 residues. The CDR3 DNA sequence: TGCAGCGCCCAGAGACAGGGTGGCGCCTACGAGCAGTACTTC. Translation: CSAQRQGGAYEQYF.